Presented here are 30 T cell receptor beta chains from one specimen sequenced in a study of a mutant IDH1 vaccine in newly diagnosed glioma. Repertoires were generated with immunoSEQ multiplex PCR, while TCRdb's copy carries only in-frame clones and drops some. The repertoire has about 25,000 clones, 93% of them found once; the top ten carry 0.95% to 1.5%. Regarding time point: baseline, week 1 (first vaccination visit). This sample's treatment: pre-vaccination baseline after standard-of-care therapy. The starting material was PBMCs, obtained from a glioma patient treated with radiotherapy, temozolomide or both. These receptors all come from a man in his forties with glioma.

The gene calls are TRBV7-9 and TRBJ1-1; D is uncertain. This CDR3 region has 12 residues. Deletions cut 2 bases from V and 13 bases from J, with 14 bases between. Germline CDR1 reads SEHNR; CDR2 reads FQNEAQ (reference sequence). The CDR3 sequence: CASSLNEWPLFF. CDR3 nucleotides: TGTGCCAGCAGCTTAAACGAGTGGCCCCTTTTCTTT.

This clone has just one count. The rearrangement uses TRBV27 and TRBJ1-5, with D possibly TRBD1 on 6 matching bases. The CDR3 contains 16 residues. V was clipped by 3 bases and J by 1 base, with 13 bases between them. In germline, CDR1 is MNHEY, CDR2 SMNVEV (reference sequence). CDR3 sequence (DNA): TGTGCCAGCAGTTTCTTCGGTGGGGGCAGCAATCAGCCCCAGCATTTT. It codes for CASSFFGGGSNQPQHF.

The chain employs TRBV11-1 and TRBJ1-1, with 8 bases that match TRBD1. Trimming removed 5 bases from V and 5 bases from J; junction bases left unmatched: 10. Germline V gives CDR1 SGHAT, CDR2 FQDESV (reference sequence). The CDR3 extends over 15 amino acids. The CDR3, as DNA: TGTGCCAGCAGCCCGGACAGGGTGGTACATACTGAAGCTTTCTTT. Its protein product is CASSPDRVVHTEAFF.

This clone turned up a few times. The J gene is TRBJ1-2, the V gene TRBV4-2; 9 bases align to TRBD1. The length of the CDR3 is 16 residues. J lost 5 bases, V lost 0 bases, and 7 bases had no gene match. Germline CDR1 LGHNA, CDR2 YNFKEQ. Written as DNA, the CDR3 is TGTGCCAGCAGCCAAGATTACCACAGGGGGCTTTATGGCTACACCTTC. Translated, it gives CASSQDYHRGLYGYTF.

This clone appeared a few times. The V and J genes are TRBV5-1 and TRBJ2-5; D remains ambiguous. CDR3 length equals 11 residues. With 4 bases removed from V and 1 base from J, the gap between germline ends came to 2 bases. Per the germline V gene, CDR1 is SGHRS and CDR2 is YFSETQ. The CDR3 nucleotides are TGCGCCAGCAGCATCCAAGAGACCCAGTACTTC. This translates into CASSIQETQYF.

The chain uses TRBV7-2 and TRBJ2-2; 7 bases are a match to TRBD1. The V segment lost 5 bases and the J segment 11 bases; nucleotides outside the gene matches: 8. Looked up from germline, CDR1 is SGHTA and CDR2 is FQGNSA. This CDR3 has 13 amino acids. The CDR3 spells CASSPFGTDELFF. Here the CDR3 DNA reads TGTGCCAGCAGCCCCTTCGGGACAGACGAGCTGTTTTTT.

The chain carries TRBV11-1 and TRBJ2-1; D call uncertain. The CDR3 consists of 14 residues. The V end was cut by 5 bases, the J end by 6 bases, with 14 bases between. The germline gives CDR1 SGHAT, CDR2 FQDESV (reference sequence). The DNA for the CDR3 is TGTGCCAGCAGCCCTCGATTAGGTATCAATGAGCAGTTCTTC. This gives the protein CASSPRLGINEQFF.

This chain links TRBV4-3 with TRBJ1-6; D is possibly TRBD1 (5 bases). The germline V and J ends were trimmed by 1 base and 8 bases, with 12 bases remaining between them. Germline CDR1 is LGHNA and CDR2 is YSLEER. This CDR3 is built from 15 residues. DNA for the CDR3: TGCGCCAGCAGCCAAGTAGAAGGGGATTATTCACCCCTCCACTTT. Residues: CASSQVEGDYSPLHF.

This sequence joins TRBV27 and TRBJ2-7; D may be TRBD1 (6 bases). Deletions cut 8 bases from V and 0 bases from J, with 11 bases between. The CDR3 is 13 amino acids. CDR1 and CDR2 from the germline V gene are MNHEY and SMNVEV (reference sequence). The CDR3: CASAYRDSYEQYF. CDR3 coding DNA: TGTGCCAGCGCCTACAGGGACTCCTACGAGCAGTACTTC.

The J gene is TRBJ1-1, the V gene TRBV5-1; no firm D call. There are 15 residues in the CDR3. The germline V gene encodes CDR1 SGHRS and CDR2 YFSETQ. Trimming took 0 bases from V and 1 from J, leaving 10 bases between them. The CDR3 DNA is TGCGCCAGCAGCTTGGCCGGTCCGGGGAACACTGAAGCTTTCTTT. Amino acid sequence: CASSLAGPGNTEAFF.

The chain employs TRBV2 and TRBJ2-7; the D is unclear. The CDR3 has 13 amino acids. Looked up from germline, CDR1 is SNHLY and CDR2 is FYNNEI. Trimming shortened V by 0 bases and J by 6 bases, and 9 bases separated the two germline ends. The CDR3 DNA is TGTGCCAGCAGTGAAGCTGGCTACCTCGAGCAGTACTTC. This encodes CASSEAGYLEQYF.

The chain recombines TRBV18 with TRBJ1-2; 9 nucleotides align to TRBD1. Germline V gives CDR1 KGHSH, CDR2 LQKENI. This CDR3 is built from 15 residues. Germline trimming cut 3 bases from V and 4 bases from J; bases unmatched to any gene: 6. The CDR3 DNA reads TGTGCCAGCTCACCGGAGACAGGGGGTCTCTATGGCTACACCTTC. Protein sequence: CASSPETGGLYGYTF.

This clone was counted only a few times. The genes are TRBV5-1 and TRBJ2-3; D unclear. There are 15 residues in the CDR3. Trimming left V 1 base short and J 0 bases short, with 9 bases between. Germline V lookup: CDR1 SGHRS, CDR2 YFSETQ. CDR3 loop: CASSLTIASTDTQYF. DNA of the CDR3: TGCGCCAGCAGCTTGACTATTGCTAGCACAGATACGCAGTATTTT.

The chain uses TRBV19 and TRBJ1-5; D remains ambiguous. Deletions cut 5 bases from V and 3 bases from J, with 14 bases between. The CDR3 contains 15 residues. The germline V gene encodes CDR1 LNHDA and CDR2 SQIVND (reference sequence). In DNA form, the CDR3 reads TGTGCCAGTAGTGGGATACGGTTCGCCAATCAGCCCCAGCATTTT. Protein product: CASSGIRFANQPQHF.

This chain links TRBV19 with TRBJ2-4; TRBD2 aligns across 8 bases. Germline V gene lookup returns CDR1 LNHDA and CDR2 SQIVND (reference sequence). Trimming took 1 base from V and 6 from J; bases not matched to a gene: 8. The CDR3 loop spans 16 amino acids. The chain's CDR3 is CASSIVGLAGLNIQYF. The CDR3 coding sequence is TGTGCCAGTAGTATAGTGGGGCTAGCGGGCTTAAACATTCAGTACTTC. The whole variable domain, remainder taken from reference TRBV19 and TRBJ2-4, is DGGITQSPKYLFRKEGQNVTLSCEQNLNHDAMYWYRQDPGQGLRLIYYSQIVNDFQKGDIAEGYSVSREKKESFPLTVTSAQKNPTAFYLCASSIVGLAGLNIQYFGAGTRLSVL.

The CDR3: CASSIAWGRPSYNEQFF. CDR3 DNA: TGTGCCAGTAGTATAGCTTGGGGGAGGCCCTCCTACAATGAGCAGTTCTTC. The chain is built from TRBV19 and TRBJ2-1; maybe TRBD2 (6 bases). The CDR3 totals 17 residues. Germline CDR1 and CDR2: LNHDA and SQIVND (reference sequence). The germline V and J ends were trimmed by 1 base and 0 bases, with 13 bases remaining between them.

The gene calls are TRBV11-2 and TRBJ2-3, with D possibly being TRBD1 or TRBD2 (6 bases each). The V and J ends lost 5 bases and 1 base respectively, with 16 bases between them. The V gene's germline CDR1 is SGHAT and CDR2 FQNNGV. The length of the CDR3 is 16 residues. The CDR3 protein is CASSPSGPGGTDTQYF. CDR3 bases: TGTGCCAGCAGCCCAAGCGGGCCAGGGGGCACAGATACGCAGTATTTT.

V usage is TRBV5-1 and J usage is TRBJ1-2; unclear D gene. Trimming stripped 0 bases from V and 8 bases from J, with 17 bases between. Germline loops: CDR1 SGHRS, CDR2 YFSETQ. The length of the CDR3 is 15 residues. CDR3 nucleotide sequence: TGCGCCAGCAGCTTGGCCGTGGCCAGTCATAGCGGCTACACCTTC. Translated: CASSLAVASHSGYTF.

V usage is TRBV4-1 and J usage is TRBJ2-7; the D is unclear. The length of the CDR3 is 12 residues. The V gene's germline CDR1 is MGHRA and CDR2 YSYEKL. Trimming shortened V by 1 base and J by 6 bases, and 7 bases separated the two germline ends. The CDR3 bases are TGCGCCAGCAGCCAAGGTGGGGTCGAGCAGTACTTC. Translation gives CASSQGGVEQYF.

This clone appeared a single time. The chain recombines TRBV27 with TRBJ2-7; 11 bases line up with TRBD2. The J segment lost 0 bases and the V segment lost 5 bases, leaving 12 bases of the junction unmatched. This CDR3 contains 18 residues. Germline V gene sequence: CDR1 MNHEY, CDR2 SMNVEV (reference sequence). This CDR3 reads CASSPFSGTSGSSYEQYF. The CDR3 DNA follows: TGTGCCAGCAGTCCATTCTCCGGGACTAGCGGAAGCTCCTACGAGCAGTACTTC.

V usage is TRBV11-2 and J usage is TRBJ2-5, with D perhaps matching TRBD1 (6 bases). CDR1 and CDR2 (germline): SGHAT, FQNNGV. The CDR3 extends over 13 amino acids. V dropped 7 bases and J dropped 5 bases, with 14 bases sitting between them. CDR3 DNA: TGTGCCAGCAAGACAACAGGGAGTGAGACCCAGTACTTC. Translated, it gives CASKTTGSETQYF.

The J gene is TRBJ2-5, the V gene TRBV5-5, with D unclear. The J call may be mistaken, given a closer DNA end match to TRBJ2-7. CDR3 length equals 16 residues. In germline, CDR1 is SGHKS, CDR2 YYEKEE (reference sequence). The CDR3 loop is CASSLAVSRISYEQYF. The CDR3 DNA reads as TGTGCCAGCAGCTTGGCGGTTAGCAGAATCTCCTACGAGCAGTACTTC.

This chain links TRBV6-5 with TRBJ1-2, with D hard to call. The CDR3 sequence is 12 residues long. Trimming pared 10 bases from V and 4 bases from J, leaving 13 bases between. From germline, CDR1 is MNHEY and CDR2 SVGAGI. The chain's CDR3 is CATLRPRYGYTF. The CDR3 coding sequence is TGTGCCACCCTTAGACCTCGCTATGGCTACACCTTC.

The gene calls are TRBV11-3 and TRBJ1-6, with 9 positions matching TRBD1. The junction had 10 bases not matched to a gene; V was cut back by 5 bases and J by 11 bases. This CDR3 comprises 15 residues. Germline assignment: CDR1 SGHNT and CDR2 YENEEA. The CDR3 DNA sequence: TGTGCCAGCAGCCCTCGCGGGACAGGGAGTCCACCCCTCCACTTT. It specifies CASSPRGTGSPPLHF.

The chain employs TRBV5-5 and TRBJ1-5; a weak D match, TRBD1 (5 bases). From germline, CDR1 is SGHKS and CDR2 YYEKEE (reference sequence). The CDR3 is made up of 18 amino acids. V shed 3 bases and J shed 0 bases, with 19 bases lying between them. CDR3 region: CASSSTLWGDRSNQPQHF. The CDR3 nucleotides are TGTGCCAGCAGCTCGACCCTTTGGGGGGATCGTAGCAATCAGCCCCAGCATTTT.

The CDR3 region has the DNA TGTGCCAGCAGCTTAAGGCCGGGGGGTTTGGGAACTAACTATGGCTACACCTTC. Its translation: CASSLRPGGLGTNYGYTF. V usage is TRBV7-8 and J usage is TRBJ1-2; the D gene is possibly TRBD1 (5 bases). V lost 2 bases and J 0 bases, leaving 19 bases between the germline ends. Germline V gene lookup returns CDR1 SGHVS and CDR2 FQNEAQ. The CDR3 length is 18 residues.

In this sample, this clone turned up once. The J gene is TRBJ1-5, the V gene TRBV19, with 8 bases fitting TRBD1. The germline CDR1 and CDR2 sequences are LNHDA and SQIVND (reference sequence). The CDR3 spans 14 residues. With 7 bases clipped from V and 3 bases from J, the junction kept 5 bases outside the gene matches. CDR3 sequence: CASNPGQVNQPQHF. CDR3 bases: TGTGCCAGTAACCCGGGACAGGTCAATCAGCCCCAGCATTTT.

The CDR3 DNA is TGTGCCAGCAGCTTATACGGGACTAGCGGAGCCTACGAGCAGTACTTC. Its protein is CASSLYGTSGAYEQYF. This chain joins TRBV7-3 and TRBJ2-7, with 11 bases lining up with TRBD2. Germline CDR1 reads SGHTA; CDR2 reads FQGTGA. CDR3 size: 16 residues. V dropped 2 bases and J dropped 2; count of bases not matched to a gene: 5. Complete variable domain (other parts from reference TRBV7-3 and TRBJ2-7): GAGVSQTPSNKVTEKGKYVELRCDPISGHTALYWYRQSLGQGPEFLIYFQGTGAADDSGLPNDRFFAVRPEGSVSTLKIQRTERGDSAVYLCASSLYGTSGAYEQYFGPGTRLTVT.

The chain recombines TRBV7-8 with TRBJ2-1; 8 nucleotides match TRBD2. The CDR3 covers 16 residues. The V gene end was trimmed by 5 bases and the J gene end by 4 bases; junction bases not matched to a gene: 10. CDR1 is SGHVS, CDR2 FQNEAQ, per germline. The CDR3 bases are TGTGCCAGCAGCCGAGGACGACTAGCGCAATACAATGAGCAGTTCTTC. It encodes CASSRGRLAQYNEQFF.

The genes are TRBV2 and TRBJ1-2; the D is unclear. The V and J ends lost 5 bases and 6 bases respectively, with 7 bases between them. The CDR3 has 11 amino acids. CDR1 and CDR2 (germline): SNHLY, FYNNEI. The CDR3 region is CASSIRHGYTF. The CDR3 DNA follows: TGTGCCAGCAGTATACGACATGGCTACACCTTC.